These 25 T cell receptor beta chains came from one sample sequenced in a study of CD8 T cells in ankylosing spondylitis. TCRdb reanalysed the 5' RACE reads using MiXCR and keeps one entry per CDR3 protein. This table holds 150,000 to 200,000 distinct CDR3 sequences, about an eighth found once. Sequenced material: blood, either unsorted or a sorted T cell fraction (not recorded which). Receptors were obtained from a female donor with ankylosing spondylitis or in good health (not recorded which).

This clonotype came up many times. V usage is TRBV20-1 and J usage is TRBJ2-4; D assignment may be TRBD1 or TRBD2 (5 bases each). The CDR3 sequence is 13 residues long. V shed 8 bases and J shed 2 bases, with 13 bases lying between them. Germline CDR1 reads DFQATT; CDR2 reads SNEGSKA (reference sequence). Here the CDR3 reads CSSGASSKNIQYF. In DNA, the CDR3 is TGCAGTTCCGGGGCTTCCTCCAAAAACATTCAGTACTTC.

This clonotype was observed a few times. The chain joins TRBV12-3 or TRBV12-4 to TRBJ2-4; 7 bases fit TRBD2. This CDR3 contains 14 residues. Germline trimming cut 3 bases from V and 8 bases from J; bases unmatched to any gene: 7. The CDR3, as DNA: TGTGCCAGCAGTTTTTGGGAGGGCAGAGACATTCAGTACTTC. This gives the protein CASSFWEGRDIQYF.

This clonotype was detected many times. This sequence joins TRBV5-1 and TRBJ2-7; no clear D gene. Trimming shortened V by 0 bases and J by 0 bases, and 7 bases separated the two germline ends. Germline CDR1 is SGHRS and CDR2 is YFSETQ. The CDR3 runs to 14 residues. The CDR3 reads CASSLEMASYEQYF. The CDR3 DNA reads TGCGCCAGCAGCTTGGAGATGGCCTCCTACGAGCAGTACTTC.

This clonotype was seen ten or more times. This chain uses TRBV28 with TRBJ1-5; D gene unclear. Trimming removed 8 bases from V and 6 bases from J, with 14 bases in between. CDR3 length: 13 amino acids. Looked up from germline, CDR1 is MDHEN and CDR2 is SYDVKM. CDR3 nucleotide sequence: TGTGCCAGCTCCGAACCCACGGGTCAGCCCCAGCATTTT. Protein: CASSEPTGQPQHF.

This clonotype showed up many times. V and J are TRBV12-3 or TRBV12-4 and TRBJ2-3; 11 bases are shared with TRBD2. The trim removed 4 bases at V and 3 bases at J, leaving 6 bases unmatched. The CDR3 totals 16 residues. CDR3 nucleotides: TGTGCCAGCAGTTCTGGGACTAGCGGACTTACAGATACGCAGTATTTT. This gives the protein CASSSGTSGLTDTQYF.

This clonotype was found a few times. V is TRBV12-3 or TRBV12-4 and J is TRBJ2-5; the match to TRBD2 covers 13 bases. Unmatched junction bases numbered 4, after V lost 4 bases and J lost 2 bases. This CDR3 has 16 residues. DNA for the CDR3: TGTGCCAGCAGTTCGGGACTAGCGGGACCACAAGAGACCCAGTACTTC. Translated: CASSSGLAGPQETQYF.

The rearrangement links TRBV4-1 to TRBJ2-7, with 10 bases lining up with TRBD1. Trimming removed 9 bases from V and 6 bases from J; junction bases left unmatched: 8. The CDR3 has 13 residues. The germline CDR1 and CDR2 sequences are MGHRA and YSYEKL. CDR3 nucleotides: TGCGCCAGTTCGGACAGGGGGAGCCTCGAGCAGTACTTC. It yields the protein CASSDRGSLEQYF.

This chain links TRBV7-9 with TRBJ1-1; no definite D call. The V end was cut by 4 bases, the J end by 5 bases, with 20 bases between. Germline CDR1 is SEHNR and CDR2 is FQNEAQ (reference sequence). The CDR3 spans 16 residues. The DNA of the CDR3 is TGTGCCAGCAGCTCCGGTCGAAACCACCGGGGTACTGAAGCTTTCTTT. The encoded protein is CASSSGRNHRGTEAFF.

This clonotype showed up many times. This chain joins TRBV10-3 and TRBJ2-3; D is ambiguous. CDR3 length: 13 residues. V was shortened by 3 bases and J by 5 bases, with 9 bases between the two germline ends. Germline V gene data show CDR1 as ENHRY and CDR2 as SYGVKD. The DNA for the CDR3 is TGTGCCATCAGTGAAATCGTTCAAGATACGCAGTATTTT. Protein: CAISEIVQDTQYF.

This clonotype was recorded at least ten times. The chain is built from TRBV28 and TRBJ1-6, with TRBD1 as a possible D gene (5 bases). The germline V gene encodes CDR1 MDHEN and CDR2 SYDVKM. This CDR3 is built from 15 residues. Trimming cost V 2 bases and J 7 bases, with 12 bases left between them. This CDR3 reads CASSLGAGGNSPLHF. The CDR3 DNA sequence: TGTGCCAGCAGTTTAGGGGCAGGCGGCAATTCACCCCTCCACTTT.

This clonotype was seen at least ten times. The V gene is TRBV12-3 or TRBV12-4, the J gene TRBJ1-5; D unclear. This CDR3 region has 12 residues. With 3 bases removed from V and 9 bases from J, the gap between germline ends came to 9 bases. This CDR3 is CASSFHPGPQHF. The CDR3 coding sequence is TGTGCCAGCAGTTTCCACCCCGGGCCCCAGCATTTT.

This clonotype has ten or more counts. This chain links TRBV7-3 with TRBJ1-3; unclear D gene. This CDR3 is 13 amino acids long. The germline V gene encodes CDR1 SGHTA and CDR2 FQGTGA. V was pared by 11 bases and J by 0 bases, with 11 bases between. CDR3 nucleotide sequence: TGTGCCCCGTACCGCTACTCTGGAAACACCATATATTTT. Residues: CAPYRYSGNTIYF.

This clonotype was seen a few times. The chain is built from TRBV20-1 and TRBJ1-5; possible D gene TRBD1, 6 bases. Germline CDR1 and CDR2: DFQATT and SNEGSKA (reference sequence). The CDR3 has 15 residues. V gave up 7 bases and J gave up 7 bases, with 23 bases separating them. The CDR3 sequence: CSGTEGGVAGQPQHF. The CDR3 nucleotides read TGCAGTGGCACCGAGGGGGGAGTGGCAGGACAGCCCCAGCATTTT.

This clonotype was recorded many times. The chain couples TRBV20-1 to TRBJ2-1; TRBD2 matches 10 bases. J was trimmed by 6 bases and V by 5 bases; bases with no gene match: 4. CDR3 length: 13 residues. Germline V gene lookup returns CDR1 DFQATT and CDR2 SNEGSKA (reference sequence). The CDR3 DNA sequence: TGCAGTGCTGAGCGGGAGGGCCTCAATGAGCAGTTCTTC. This codes for CSAEREGLNEQFF.

With regard to this clonotype: This may stem from a read error, because a much larger clone lies one nucleotide away. Likely a read error: the CDR3 ends without its conserved phenylalanine or tryptophan. This chain connects TRBV15 to TRBJ2-1; 9 bases match TRBD2. CDR1 and CDR2 (germline): LNHNV, YYDKDF (reference sequence). V gave up 0 bases and J gave up 9 bases; unmatched junction bases: 12. This CDR3 has 17 residues. In DNA, the CDR3 is TGTGCCACCAGCAGAGATGCCGGGACTAGCATTCCTCGTGAGCAGTTCCTC. Its translation: CATSRDAGTSIPREQFL.

This clonotype was seen a few times. This chain joins TRBV7-2 and TRBJ2-7; TRBD2 matches 7 bases. The CDR3 is 18 residues long. V was clipped by 0 bases and J by 3 bases; unmatched bases: 14. Per germline, CDR1 SGHTA and CDR2 FQGNSA. CDR3: CASSLAEGGSGFNYEQYF. CDR3 DNA: TGTGCCAGCAGCTTAGCGGAGGGCGGGAGTGGGTTCAACTACGAGCAGTACTTC.

This clonotype was picked up many times. This sequence joins TRBV12-3 or TRBV12-4 and TRBJ2-1; a possible D gene is TRBD1 (5 bases). The CDR3 totals 13 residues. V gave up 6 bases and J gave up 8 bases, with 14 bases separating them. CDR3 amino acids: CASRTSQGDEQFF. CDR3 in DNA: TGTGCCAGCAGGACATCCCAAGGGGATGAGCAGTTCTTC.

The chain recombines TRBV9 with TRBJ2-3, with 7 bases fitting TRBD1. The germline gives CDR1 SGDLS, CDR2 YYNGEE. The trim removed 0 bases at V and 4 bases at J, leaving 2 bases unmatched. The CDR3 has 14 amino acids. In DNA form, the CDR3 reads TGTGCCAGCAGCGTAGGGGACAGCGCAGATACGCAGTATTTT. Translated, it gives CASSVGDSADTQYF.

DNA for the CDR3: TGTGCCAGTAGTATGCAACAGGGGAATGAAAAACTGTTTTTT. Amino acids: CASSMQQGNEKLFF. This chain links TRBV19 with TRBJ1-4; 7 bases align to TRBD1. This CDR3 has 14 residues. The J segment lost 5 bases and the V segment lost 3 bases, leaving 3 bases of the junction unmatched. CDR1 LNHDA and CDR2 SQIVND come from the germline V gene (reference sequence).

This clonotype was picked up a small number of times. The chain joins TRBV28 to TRBJ2-6; a weak D match, TRBD1 (6 bases). V lost 11 bases to trimming and J lost 0 bases, with 14 bases between them. CDR1 is MDHEN, CDR2 SYDVKM, per germline. The CDR3 is 15 residues long. The CDR3 is CAARTAASGANVLTF. The CDR3 DNA is TGTGCCGCCCGGACAGCCGCCTCTGGGGCCAACGTCCTGACTTTC.

This clonotype was recorded at least ten times. The rearrangement joins TRBV20-1 to TRBJ2-5; 8 bases are a match to TRBD1. The V gene's germline CDR1 is DFQATT and CDR2 SNEGSKA (reference sequence). V was pared by 1 base and J by 5 bases, with 6 bases of the junction left unmatched. CDR3 length: 14 residues. The CDR3 loop reads CSARVSTGVETQYF. In nucleotides, the CDR3 is TGCAGTGCTAGAGTTTCGACAGGGGTCGAGACCCAGTACTTC.

In this sample, this clonotype turned up a few times. V usage is TRBV20-1 and J usage is TRBJ2-7, with D perhaps being TRBD1 or TRBD2 (5 bases each). Deletions cut 6 bases from V and 0 bases from J, with 18 bases between. Looked up from germline, CDR1 is DFQATT and CDR2 is SNEGSKA (reference sequence). CDR3 length equals 15 residues. CDR3 DNA sequence: TGCAGTGCGGAACCCGGGACCATTCTCTCCTACGAGCAGTACTTC. It yields the protein CSAEPGTILSYEQYF.

This clonotype was found many times. V and J are TRBV18 and TRBJ2-3; TRBD2 matches at 10 bases. CDR1 is KGHSH, CDR2 LQKENI, per germline. V dropped 0 bases and J dropped 0; count of bases not matched to a gene: 0. This CDR3 contains 16 residues. CDR3: CASSPPSGRSTDTQYF. CDR3 in DNA: TGTGCCAGCTCACCACCTAGCGGGAGGAGCACAGATACGCAGTATTTT.

The table lists this clonotype with a few counts. The chain employs TRBV28 and TRBJ1-5, with a possible D match to TRBD1 (5 bases). This CDR3 region has 14 residues. CDR1 is MDHEN and CDR2 is SYDVKM in the germline V gene. The V gene lost 1 base and the J gene lost 10 bases, with 14 bases spanning the gap. The CDR3 spells CASSLSDTFGPQHF. Here the CDR3 DNA reads TGTGCCAGCAGTTTATCGGACACGTTTGGTCCCCAGCATTTT.

The sample holds many counts of this clonotype. The rearrangement uses TRBV7-2 and TRBJ2-7; 11 nucleotides agree with TRBD2. J was trimmed by 5 bases and V by 5 bases; bases with no gene match: 14. The CDR3 sequence is 17 residues long. CDR1 and CDR2 (germline): SGHTA, FQGNSA. The CDR3 bases are TGTGCCAGCAGCCCCACCCTCCTCCCGGGACTAGCGGACGAGCAGTACTTC. It translates to CASSPTLLPGLADEQYF.